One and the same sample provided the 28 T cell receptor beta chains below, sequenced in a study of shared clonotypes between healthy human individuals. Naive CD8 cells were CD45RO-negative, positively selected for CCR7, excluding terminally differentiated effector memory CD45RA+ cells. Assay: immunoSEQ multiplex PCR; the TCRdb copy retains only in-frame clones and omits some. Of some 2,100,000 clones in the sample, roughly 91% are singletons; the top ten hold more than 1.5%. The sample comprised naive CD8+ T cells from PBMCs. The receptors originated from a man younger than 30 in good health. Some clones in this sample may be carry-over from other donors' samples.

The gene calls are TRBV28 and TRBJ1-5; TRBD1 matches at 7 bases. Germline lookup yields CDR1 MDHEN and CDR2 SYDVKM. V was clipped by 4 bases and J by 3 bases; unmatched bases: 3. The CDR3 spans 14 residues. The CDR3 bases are TGTGCCAGCAGTTCAAGGGGGCACAATCAGCCCCAGCATTTT. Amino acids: CASSSRGHNQPQHF.

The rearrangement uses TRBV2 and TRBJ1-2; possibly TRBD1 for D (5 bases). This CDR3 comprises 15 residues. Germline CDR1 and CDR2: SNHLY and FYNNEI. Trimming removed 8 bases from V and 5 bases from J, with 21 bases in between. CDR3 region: CASGRAGLMGYGYTF. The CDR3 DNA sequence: TGTGCCAGCGGTAGGGCAGGGCTGATGGGATATGGCTACACCTTC.

CDR3 amino acids: CASTPLRQGTGELFF. Written as DNA, the CDR3 is TGTGCCAGTACCCCCTTAAGACAGGGCACCGGGGAGCTGTTTTTT. The V call is TRBV19, the J call TRBJ2-2; 7 bases fit TRBD1. Germline trimming cut 7 bases from V and 4 bases from J; bases unmatched to any gene: 9. The germline V gene encodes CDR1 LNHDA and CDR2 SQIVND (reference sequence). This CDR3 region has 15 residues.

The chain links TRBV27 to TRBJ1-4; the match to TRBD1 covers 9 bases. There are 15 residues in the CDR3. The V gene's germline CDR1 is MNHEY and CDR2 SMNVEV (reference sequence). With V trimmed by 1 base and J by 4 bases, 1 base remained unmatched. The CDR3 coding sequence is TGTGCCAGCAGTTTATGGGGACAGGGTAATGAAAAACTGTTTTTT. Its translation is CASSLWGQGNEKLFF.

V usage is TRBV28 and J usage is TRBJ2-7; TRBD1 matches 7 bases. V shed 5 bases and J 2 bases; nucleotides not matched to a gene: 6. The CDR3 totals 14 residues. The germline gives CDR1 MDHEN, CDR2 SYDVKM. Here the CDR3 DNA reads TGTGCCAGCAGTCGACGGACAGGAACCTACGAGCAGTACTTC. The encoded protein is CASSRRTGTYEQYF.

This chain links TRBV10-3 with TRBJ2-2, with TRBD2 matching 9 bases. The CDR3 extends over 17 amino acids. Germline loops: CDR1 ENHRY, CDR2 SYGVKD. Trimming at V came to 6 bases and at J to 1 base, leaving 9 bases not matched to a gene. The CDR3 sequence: CAIRDPPSGKNTGELFF. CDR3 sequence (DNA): TGTGCCATCAGAGACCCCCCTAGCGGGAAGAACACCGGGGAGCTGTTTTTT.

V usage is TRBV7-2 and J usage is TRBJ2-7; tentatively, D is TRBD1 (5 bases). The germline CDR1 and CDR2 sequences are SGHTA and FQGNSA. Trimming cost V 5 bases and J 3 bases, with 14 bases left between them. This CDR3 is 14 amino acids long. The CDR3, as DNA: TGTGCCAGCAGCACCCGATTGACAGACTACGAGCAGTACTTC. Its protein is CASSTRLTDYEQYF.

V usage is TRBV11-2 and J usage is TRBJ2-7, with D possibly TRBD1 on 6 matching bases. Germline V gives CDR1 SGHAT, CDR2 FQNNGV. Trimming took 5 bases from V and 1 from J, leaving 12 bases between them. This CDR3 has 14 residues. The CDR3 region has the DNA TGTGCCAGCAGCGACCGGGACACATCCTACGAGCAGTACTTC. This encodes CASSDRDTSYEQYF.

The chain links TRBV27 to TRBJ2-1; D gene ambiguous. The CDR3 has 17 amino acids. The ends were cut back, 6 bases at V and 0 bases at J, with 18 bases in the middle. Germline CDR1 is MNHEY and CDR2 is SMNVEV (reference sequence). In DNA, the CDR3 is TGTGCCAGCAGCGGCGAATCGATACTTAGCTCCTACAATGAGCAGTTCTTC. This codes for CASSGESILSSYNEQFF.

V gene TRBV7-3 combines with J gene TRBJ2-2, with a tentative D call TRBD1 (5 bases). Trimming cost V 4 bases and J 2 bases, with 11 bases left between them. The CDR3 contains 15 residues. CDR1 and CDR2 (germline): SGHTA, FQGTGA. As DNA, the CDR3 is TGTGCCAGCAGCTCCCAGACAGACAACACCGGGGAGCTGTTTTTT. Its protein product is CASSSQTDNTGELFF.

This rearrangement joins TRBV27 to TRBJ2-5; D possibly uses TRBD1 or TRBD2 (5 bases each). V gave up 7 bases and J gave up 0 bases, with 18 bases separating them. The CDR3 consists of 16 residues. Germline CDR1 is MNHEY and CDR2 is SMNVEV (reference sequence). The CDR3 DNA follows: TGTGCCAGCATCATACACTTCGGGACGGACCAAGAGACCCAGTACTTC. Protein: CASIIHFGTDQETQYF.

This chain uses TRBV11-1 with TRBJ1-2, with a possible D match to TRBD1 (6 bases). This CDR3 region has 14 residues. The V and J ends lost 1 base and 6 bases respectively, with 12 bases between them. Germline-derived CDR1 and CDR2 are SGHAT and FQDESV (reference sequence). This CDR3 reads CASSLGRGVHGYTF. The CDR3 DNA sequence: TGTGCCAGCAGCTTAGGCAGGGGTGTACATGGCTACACCTTC.

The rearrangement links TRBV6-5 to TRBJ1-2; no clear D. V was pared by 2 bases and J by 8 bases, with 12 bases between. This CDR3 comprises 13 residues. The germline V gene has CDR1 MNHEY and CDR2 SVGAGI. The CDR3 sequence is CASSYGLGWGYTF. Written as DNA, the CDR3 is TGTGCCAGCAGTTACGGGTTGGGTTGGGGCTACACCTTC.

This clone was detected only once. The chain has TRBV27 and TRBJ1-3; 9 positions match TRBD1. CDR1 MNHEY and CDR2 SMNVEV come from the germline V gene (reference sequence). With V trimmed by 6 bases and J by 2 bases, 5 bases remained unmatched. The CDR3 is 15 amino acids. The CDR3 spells CASRLTGGTGNTIYF. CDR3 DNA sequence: TGTGCCAGCAGGCTTACAGGGGGCACTGGAAACACCATATATTTT.

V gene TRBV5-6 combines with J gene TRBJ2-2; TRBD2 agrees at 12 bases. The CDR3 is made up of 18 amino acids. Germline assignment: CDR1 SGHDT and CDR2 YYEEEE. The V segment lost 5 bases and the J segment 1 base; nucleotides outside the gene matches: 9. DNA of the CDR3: TGTGCCAGCAGTTCGGGACTAGCGGGCCGAAAGAACACCGGGGAGCTGTTTTTT. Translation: CASSSGLAGRKNTGELFF.

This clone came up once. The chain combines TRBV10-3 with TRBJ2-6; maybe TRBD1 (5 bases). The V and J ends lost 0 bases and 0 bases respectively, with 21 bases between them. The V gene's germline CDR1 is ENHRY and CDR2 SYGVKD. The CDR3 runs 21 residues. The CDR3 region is CAISESGAWTLSYSGANVLTF. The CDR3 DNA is TGTGCCATCAGTGAGTCAGGGGCTTGGACGTTAAGCTACTCTGGGGCCAACGTCCTGACTTTC.

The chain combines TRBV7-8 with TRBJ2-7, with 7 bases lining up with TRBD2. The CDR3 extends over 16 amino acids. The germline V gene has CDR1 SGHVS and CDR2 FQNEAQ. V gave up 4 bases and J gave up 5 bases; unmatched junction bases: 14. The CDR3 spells CASSSPVSGLTDEQYF. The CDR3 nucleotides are TGTGCCAGCAGCTCCCCTGTTAGCGGGCTAACCGACGAGCAGTACTTC.

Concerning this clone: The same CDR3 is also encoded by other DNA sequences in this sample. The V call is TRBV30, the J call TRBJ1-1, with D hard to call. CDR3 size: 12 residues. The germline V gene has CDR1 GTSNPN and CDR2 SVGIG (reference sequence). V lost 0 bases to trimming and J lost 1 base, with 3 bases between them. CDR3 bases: TGTGCCTGGAGTGTTCCGAACACTGAAGCTTTCTTT. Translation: CAWSVPNTEAFF.

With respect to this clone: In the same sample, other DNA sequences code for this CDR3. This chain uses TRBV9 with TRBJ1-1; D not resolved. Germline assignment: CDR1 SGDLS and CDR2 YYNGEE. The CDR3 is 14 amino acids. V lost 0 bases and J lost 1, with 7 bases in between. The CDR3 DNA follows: TGTGCCAGCAGCGTAGGGGCGGGGAACACTGAAGCTTTCTTT. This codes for CASSVGAGNTEAFF.

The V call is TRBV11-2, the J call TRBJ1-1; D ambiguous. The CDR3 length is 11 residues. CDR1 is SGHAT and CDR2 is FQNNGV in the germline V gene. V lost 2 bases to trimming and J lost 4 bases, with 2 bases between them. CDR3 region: CASSLLTEAFF. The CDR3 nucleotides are TGTGCCAGCAGCTTACTCACTGAAGCTTTCTTT.

The DNA of the CDR3 is TGTGCCAGCAGACCTGGGACAGGAGTCACGGGAGATACGCAGTATTTT. It translates to CASRPGTGVTGDTQYF. The chain employs TRBV9 and TRBJ2-3, with TRBD1 matching over 8 bases. Germline CDR1 reads SGDLS; CDR2 reads YYNGEE. The V gene end was trimmed by 5 bases and the J gene end by 5 bases; junction bases not matched to a gene: 13. This CDR3 spans 16 amino acids.

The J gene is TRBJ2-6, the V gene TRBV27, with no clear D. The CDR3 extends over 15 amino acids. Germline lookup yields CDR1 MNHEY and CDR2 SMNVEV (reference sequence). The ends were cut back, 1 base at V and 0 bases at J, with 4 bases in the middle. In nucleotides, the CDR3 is TGTGCCAGCAGTTTATGGAACTCTGGGGCCAACGTCCTGACTTTC. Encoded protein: CASSLWNSGANVLTF.

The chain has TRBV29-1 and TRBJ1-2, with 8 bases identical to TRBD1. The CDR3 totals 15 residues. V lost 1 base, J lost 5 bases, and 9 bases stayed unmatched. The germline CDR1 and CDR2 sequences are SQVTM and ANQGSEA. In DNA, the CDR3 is TGCAGCGTTGAAGCTCCCCGGGACAGGCTTTATGGCTACACCTTC. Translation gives CSVEAPRDRLYGYTF.

CDR3 bases: TGTGCCAGCAGCCAAGACACGGGAGGGCTTGGAAACGAGCAGTACTTC. Protein: CASSQDTGGLGNEQYF. The gene calls are TRBV4-2 and TRBJ2-7; TRBD2 matches 8 bases. The V segment lost 0 bases and the J segment 5 bases; nucleotides outside the gene matches: 9. The CDR3 runs 16 residues. Germline V lookup: CDR1 LGHNA, CDR2 YNFKEQ.

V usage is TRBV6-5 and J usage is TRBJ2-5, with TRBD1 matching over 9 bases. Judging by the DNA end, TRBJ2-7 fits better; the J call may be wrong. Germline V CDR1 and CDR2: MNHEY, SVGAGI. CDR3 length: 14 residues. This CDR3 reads CASNPGQGSLEQYF. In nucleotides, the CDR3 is TGTGCCAGCAACCCGGGACAGGGTTCCCTCGAGCAGTACTTC.

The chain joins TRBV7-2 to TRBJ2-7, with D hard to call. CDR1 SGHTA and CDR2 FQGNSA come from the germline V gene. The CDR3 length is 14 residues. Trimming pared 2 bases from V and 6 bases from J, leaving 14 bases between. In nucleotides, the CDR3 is TGTGCCAGCAGCTTAAGGCGGCAGTCCCGCGAGCAGTACTTC. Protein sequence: CASSLRRQSREQYF.

Here the CDR3 reads CASSLFGRETNTEAFF. The CDR3 coding sequence is TGTGCCAGCAGCTTATTTGGCCGGGAAACGAACACTGAAGCTTTCTTT. J is TRBJ1-1 and V is TRBV11-2, with D hard to call. Germline loops: CDR1 SGHAT, CDR2 FQNNGV. The CDR3 runs 16 residues. Trimming removed 2 bases at V and 1 base at J, with 14 bases between.

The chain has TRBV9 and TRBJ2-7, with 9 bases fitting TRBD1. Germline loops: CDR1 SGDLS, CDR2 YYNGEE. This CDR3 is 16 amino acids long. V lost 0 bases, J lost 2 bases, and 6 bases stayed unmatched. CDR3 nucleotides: TGTGCCAGCAGCGTAGCCCCGGGACAGGGAGCCTACGAGCAGTACTTC. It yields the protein CASSVAPGQGAYEQYF.